The rows below give T cell receptor beta chains drawn from one sample of a study of T-cell reconstitution after alpha-beta-depleted transplantation in children. In TCRdb, the PCR reads were re-called with MiXCR into one record per CDR3 protein. The sample has about 230,000 distinct CDR3 sequences, about a tenth seen once. This material consisted of PBMCs from the stem cell graft donor, taken from the stem cell graft. The receptor set was obtained from a human donor who donated a stem cell graft to a child with acute lymphoblastic leukemia. The CDR3 runs from the conserved cysteine through the conserved F or W. A D gene is named only where the DNA matches it firmly. Not every row has a clone size; where given, it reads once, few, many or a size class.

j_call | cdr3_length | v_call | d_call | clone_size | cdr3_nt | cdr3_aa
TRBJ1-6 | 16 | TRBV5-1 | - | many | TGCGCCAGCAGCTCCAGGGTTAGCAGCAATAATTCACCCCTCCACTTT | CASSSRVSSNNSPLHF
TRBJ1-1 | 20 | TRBV11-2 | TRBD1 | - | TGTGCCAGCAGCTTAGTGTCTGCTTTCGGGACAGGGTATTCGAACACTGAAGCTTTCTTT | CASSLVSAFGTGYSNTEAFF
TRBJ1-5 | 14 | TRBV11-2 | - | few | TGTGCCAGCAGCTTAGGGGCAGGGAGTCAGCCCCAGCATTTT | CASSLGAGSQPQHF
TRBJ2-7 | 10 | TRBV29-1 | - | - | TGCAGCGCCGGCGGCTACGAGCAGTACTTC | CSAGGYEQYF
TRBJ2-2 | 14 | TRBV4-3 | - | few | TGCGCCAGCATTCCTTCTCTGGGGACCGGGGAGCTGTTTTTT | CASIPSLGTGELFF
TRBJ2-2 | 16 | TRBV5-1 | - | - | TGCGCCAGCAGTATAAACCGGGACCGGAGAACCGGGGAGCTGTTTTTT | CASSINRDRRTGELFF
TRBJ1-1 | 15 | TRBV9 | - | few | TGTGCCAGCAGCGTGACGACGGGGTCGAGGGCTGAAGCTTTCTTT | CASSVTTGSRAEAFF
TRBJ2-3 | 13 | TRBV6-4 | - | many | TGTGCCAGCAGTTCCAGGCCCACAGATACGCAGTATTTT | CASSSRPTDTQYF
TRBJ2-7 | 13 | TRBV20-1 | - | many | TGCAGTGCTAGAGATCGTGGAGCGTATAAGCAGTACTTC | CSARDRGAYKQYF
TRBJ2-1 | 16 | TRBV6-5 | TRBD1 | - | TGTGCCAGCAGTTACAAGGGGGCGGGCAGCGGAAATGAGCAGTTCTTC | CASSYKGAGSGNEQFF
TRBJ1-1 | 15 | TRBV5-1 | - | many | TGCGCCAGCAGCCCCCGACCGAACTTGAACACTGAAGCTTTCTTT | CASSPRPNLNTEAFF
TRBJ1-2 | 14 | TRBV15 | - | - | TGTGCCACCAGCAGGGACGTCGCTAACTATGGCTACACCTTC | CATSRDVANYGYTF
TRBJ2-1 | 15 | TRBV25-1 | TRBD2 | - | TGTGCCAGCAGGGTTCGCGGGGGGCCCGTTCAAGAGCAGTTCTTC | CASRVRGGPVQEQFF
TRBJ2-1 | 14 | TRBV5-1 | - | few | TGCGCCAGCAGCTTGACAGGGTTGAACAATGAGCAGTTCTTC | CASSLTGLNNEQFF
TRBJ2-1 | 11 | TRBV5-6 | - | many | TGTGCCAGCAGCTGGTCCAATGAGCAGTTCTTC | CASSWSNEQFF
TRBJ2-5 | 14 | TRBV28 | TRBD1 | - | TGTGCCAGTCGCCTGGGACAGCGCCAAGAGACCCAGTACTTC | CASRLGQRQETQYF
TRBJ2-5 | 12 | TRBV14 | - | many | TGTGCCAGCAGCCTAATCCAAGAGACCCAGTACTTC | CASSLIQETQYF
TRBJ2-7 | 17 | TRBV4-3 | - | few | TGCGCCAGCAGCCAAGATCTGGCCCAGGTCGGATCGATCGAGCAGTACTTC | CASSQDLAQVGSIEQYF